Given below is one T cell receptor beta chain in context. CDR1 is SGHTA, CDR2 FQGNSA, per germline. V lost 5 bases to trimming and J lost 3 bases; unmatched junction nucleotides: 5. CDR3 length: 16 amino acids. Sequenced by immunoSEQ multiplex PCR; TCRdb stores in-frame clones only, minus some. The sample carries more than 75,000 clones, 90% recorded once. This record belongs to a study of PD-L1 blockade in urothelial cancer. Per-patient samples, pretreatment and on-treatment, numbered 1 to 8. This sequence originates from a man in his fifties or sixties with urothelial cancer. The chain employs TRBV7-2 and TRBJ2-3, with 13 bases identical to TRBD2. This specimen consisted of PBMCs, obtained around atezolizumab (anti-PD-L1) treatment. The CDR3 sequence: CASSPTSGGATDTQYF. As DNA, the CDR3 is TGTGCCAGCAGCCCCACTAGCGGGGGGGCAACAGATACGCAGTATTTT.